A selection of T cell receptor beta chains follows, all from one sample in a study of CD8 T cells in Susac syndrome. MiXCR, applied by TCRdb to the immunoSEQ multiplex PCR reads, yields one record per CDR3 protein. This table has approximately 190,000 distinct CDR3 sequences, approximately 96% appearing once. Sequenced input: CD4+ T cells from PBMCs. All receptors come from a human donor with Susac syndrome. Each CDR3 is given without its conserved first and last residue. Size tells how often a clone was seen (once, few, many) or the class of an expanded clone, and some rows leave it out.

j_gene: TRBJ1-2
abundance: .
v_gene: TRBV23-1
CDR3aa: ASSLQEDSMGYT

j_gene: TRBJ1-5
abundance: .
v_gene: TRBV28
CDR3aa: ASQDLNQPQH

j_gene: TRBJ2-5
abundance: .
v_gene: TRBV25-1
CDR3aa: ASRRDRQETQY

j_gene: TRBJ1-2
abundance: .
v_gene: TRBV9
CDR3aa: ASSGAGGLDGYT

j_gene: TRBJ1-6
abundance: .
v_gene: TRBV5-1
CDR3aa: ASSLEGMRVSPLH

j_gene: TRBJ2-7
abundance: .
v_gene: TRBV3-1
CDR3aa: ASSSGPISYEQY

j_gene: TRBJ1-4
abundance: .
v_gene: TRBV28
CDR3aa: ASSSSGAANEKLF

j_gene: TRBJ2-5
abundance: .
v_gene: TRBV9
CDR3aa: ASSGLTSGGRGTQY

j_gene: TRBJ2-5
abundance: once
v_gene: TRBV20-1
CDR3aa: SARQASGTQY

j_gene: TRBJ2-1
abundance: .
v_gene: TRBV9
CDR3aa: ASSVETGWYNEQF

j_gene: TRBJ2-4
abundance: .
v_gene: TRBV19
CDR3aa: ASSILGAGGNIQY

j_gene: TRBJ2-1
abundance: .
v_gene: TRBV7-9
CDR3aa: ASDRGGGYNEQF

j_gene: TRBJ1-6
abundance: .
v_gene: TRBV10-3
CDR3aa: ASRQGANSPLH

j_gene: TRBJ1-4
abundance: .
v_gene: TRBV3-1
CDR3aa: ASSRTGFAGEKLF

j_gene: TRBJ2-3
abundance: .
v_gene: TRBV20-1
CDR3aa: SALVPVGWGTDTQY

j_gene: TRBJ1-5
abundance: .
v_gene: TRBV15
CDR3aa: ATSAGDGQPQH

j_gene: TRBJ2-7
abundance: few
v_gene: TRBV6-2/TRBV6-3
CDR3aa: ASSAPYEQY

j_gene: TRBJ1-6
abundance: .
v_gene: TRBV20-1
CDR3aa: SVGRTNSPLH